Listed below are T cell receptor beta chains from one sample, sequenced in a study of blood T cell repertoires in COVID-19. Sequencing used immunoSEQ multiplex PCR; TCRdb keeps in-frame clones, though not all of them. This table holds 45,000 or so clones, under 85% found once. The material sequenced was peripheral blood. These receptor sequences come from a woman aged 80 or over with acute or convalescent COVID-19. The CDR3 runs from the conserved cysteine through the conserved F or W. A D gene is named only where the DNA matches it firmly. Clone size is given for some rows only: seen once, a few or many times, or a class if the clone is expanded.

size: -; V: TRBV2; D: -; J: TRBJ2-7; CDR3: CASWEEREQYF; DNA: TGTGCCAGCTGGGAGGAGCGCGAGCAGTACTTC
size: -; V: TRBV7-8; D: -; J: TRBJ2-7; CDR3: CASSRRSYEQYF; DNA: TGTGCCAGCAGCCGCCGCTCCTACGAGCAGTACTTC
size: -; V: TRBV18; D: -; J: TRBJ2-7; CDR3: CASSPGAPTRYEQYF; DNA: TGTGCCAGCTCACCAGGGGCCCCTACTCGGTACGAGCAGTACTTC
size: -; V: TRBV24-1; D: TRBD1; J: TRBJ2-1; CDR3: CATSDSTGSSYNEQFF; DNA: TGTGCCACCAGTGATTCGACAGGGAGCTCCTACAATGAGCAGTTCTTC
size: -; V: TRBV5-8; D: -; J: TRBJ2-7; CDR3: CVSSSGVGRKGEQYF; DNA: TGTGTCAGCAGCTCGGGGGTCGGTCGGAAAGGCGAGCAGTACTTC
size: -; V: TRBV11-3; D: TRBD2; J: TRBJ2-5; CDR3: CASSLSGLAGETQYF; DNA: TGTGCCAGCAGCTTGTCGGGACTAGCGGGAGAGACCCAGTACTTC
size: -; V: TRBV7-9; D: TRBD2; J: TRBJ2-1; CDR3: CASSLGVGGSSYNEQFF; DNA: TGTGCCAGCAGCTTAGGGGTGGGAGGGAGCTCCTACAATGAGCAGTTCTTC
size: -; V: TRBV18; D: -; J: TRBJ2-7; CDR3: CASSPDSSEQYF; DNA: TGTGCCAGCTCACCGGACTCGAGCGAGCAGTACTTC
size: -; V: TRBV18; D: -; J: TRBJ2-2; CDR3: CASSPPQNTGELFF; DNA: TGTGCCAGCTCACCACCCCAGAACACCGGGGAGCTGTTTTTT
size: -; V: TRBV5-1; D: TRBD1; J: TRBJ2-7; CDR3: CASQTQAGGHSYEQYF; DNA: TGCGCCAGCCAGACCCAGGCAGGGGGCCACTCCTACGAGCAGTACTTC
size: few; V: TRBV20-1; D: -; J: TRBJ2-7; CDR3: CSVDILSEQYF; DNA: TGCAGTGTAGACATCCTTTCCGAGCAGTACTTC
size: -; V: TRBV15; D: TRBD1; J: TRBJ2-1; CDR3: CATSRDRTGGELDEQFF; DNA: TGTGCCACCAGCAGAGATCGGACAGGGGGGGAGTTGGATGAGCAGTTCTTC
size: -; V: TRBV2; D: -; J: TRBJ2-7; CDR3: CARSGGHRVGSYEQYF; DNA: TGTGCCCGCAGTGGGGGGCACCGGGTGGGCTCCTACGAGCAGTACTTC
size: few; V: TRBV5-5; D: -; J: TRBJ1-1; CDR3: CASSLGTSRDTEAFF; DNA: TGTGCCAGCAGCTTAGGGACAAGCCGGGACACTGAAGCTTTCTTT
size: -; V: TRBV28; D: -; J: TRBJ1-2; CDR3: CASSSGDYGYTF; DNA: TGTGCCAGCAGTTCGGGGGACTATGGCTACACCTTC
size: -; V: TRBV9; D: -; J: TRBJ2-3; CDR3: CASSVEAAASTDTQYF; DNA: TGTGCCAGCAGCGTAGAGGCGGCCGCTAGCACAGATACGCAGTATTTT
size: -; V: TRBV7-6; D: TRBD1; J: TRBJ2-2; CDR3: CASSTRTGRVGGELFF; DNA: TGTGCCAGCAGCACCAGGACAGGTAGAGTGGGCGGGGAGCTGTTTTTT
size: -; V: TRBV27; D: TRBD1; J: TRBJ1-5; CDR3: CASSSTGANQPQHF; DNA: TGTGCCAGCAGTTCGACAGGGGCTAATCAGCCCCAGCATTTT
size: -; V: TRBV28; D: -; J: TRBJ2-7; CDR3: CASKGGRAGDNYEQYF; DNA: TGTGCCAGCAAAGGGGGACGTGCGGGGGATAACTACGAGCAGTACTTC
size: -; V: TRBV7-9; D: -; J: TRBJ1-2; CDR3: CATHSEPANYGYTF; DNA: TGTGCCACCCATTCTGAACCAGCTAACTATGGCTACACCTTC
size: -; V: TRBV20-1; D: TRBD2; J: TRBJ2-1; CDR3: CSASAGVVNEQFF; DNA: TGCAGTGCTAGTGCGGGAGTGGTTAATGAGCAGTTCTTC
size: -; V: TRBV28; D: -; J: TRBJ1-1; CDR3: CASSLGQGGTEAFF; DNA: TGTGCCAGCAGTTTAGGGCAGGGTGGCACTGAAGCTTTCTTT
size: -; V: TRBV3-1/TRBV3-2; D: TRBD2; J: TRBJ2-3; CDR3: CASSQGTGTSGRLQYF; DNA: TGTGCCAGCAGCCAAGGGACCGGGACTAGCGGGAGATTACAGTATTTT
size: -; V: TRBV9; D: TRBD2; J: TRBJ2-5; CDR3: CASSVTSGVVGVIETQYF; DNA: TGTGCCAGCAGCGTCACTAGCGGGGTAGTAGGGGTGATTGAGACCCAGTACTTC
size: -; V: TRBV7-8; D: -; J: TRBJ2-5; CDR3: CASSSSRWETQYF; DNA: TGTGCCAGCAGCTCGTCCCGGTGGGAGACCCAGTACTTC